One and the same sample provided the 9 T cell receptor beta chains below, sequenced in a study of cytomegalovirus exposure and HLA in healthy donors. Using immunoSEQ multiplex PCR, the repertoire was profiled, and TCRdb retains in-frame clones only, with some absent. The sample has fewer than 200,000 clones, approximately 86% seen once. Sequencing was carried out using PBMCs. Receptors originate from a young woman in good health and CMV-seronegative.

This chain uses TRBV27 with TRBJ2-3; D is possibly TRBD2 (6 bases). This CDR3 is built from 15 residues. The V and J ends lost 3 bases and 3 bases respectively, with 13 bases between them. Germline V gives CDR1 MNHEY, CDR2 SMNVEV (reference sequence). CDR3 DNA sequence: TGTGCCAGCAGTTTTAATCGGGCGGGAACAGATACGCAGTATTTT. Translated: CASSFNRAGTDTQYF.

The chain's CDR3 is CASSLESGEAFF. The CDR3 bases are TGTGCCAGCAGCTTGGAGTCGGGTGAAGCTTTCTTT. The chain links TRBV5-4 to TRBJ1-1; D is uncertain. With 0 bases removed from V and 7 bases from J, the gap between germline ends came to 7 bases. The CDR3 is made up of 12 amino acids. The germline gives CDR1 SGHNT, CDR2 YYREEE (reference sequence).

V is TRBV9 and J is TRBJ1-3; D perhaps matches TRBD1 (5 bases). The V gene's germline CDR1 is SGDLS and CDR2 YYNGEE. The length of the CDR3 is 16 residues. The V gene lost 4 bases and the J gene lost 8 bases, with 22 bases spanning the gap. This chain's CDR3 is CASSPRPQGLEDTIYF. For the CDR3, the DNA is TGTGCCAGCAGCCCCCGCCCCCAGGGATTAGAGGACACCATATATTTT.

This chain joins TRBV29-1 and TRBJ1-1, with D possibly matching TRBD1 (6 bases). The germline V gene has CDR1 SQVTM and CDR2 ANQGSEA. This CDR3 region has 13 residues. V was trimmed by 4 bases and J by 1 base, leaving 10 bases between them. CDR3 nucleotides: TGCAGCGTTGGCAGGGGAGCGAACACTGAAGCTTTCTTT. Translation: CSVGRGANTEAFF.

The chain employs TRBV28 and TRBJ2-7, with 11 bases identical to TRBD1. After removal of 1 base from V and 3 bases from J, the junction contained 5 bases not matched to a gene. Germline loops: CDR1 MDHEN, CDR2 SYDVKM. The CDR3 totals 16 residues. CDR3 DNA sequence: TGTGCCAGCAGTTTATTGATGGGACAGGGGGTCTACGAGCAGTACTTC. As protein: CASSLLMGQGVYEQYF.

DNA for the CDR3: TGTGCCAGCAGTACCACAATCACAGGGGGCGGGGGAGGCTACACCTTC. Encoded protein: CASSTTITGGGGGYTF. The gene calls are TRBV6-6 and TRBJ1-2; 9 nucleotides match TRBD1. This CDR3 is built from 16 residues. Trimming removed 5 bases from V and 8 bases from J; junction bases left unmatched: 15. Looked up from germline, CDR1 is MNHNY and CDR2 is SVGAGI (reference sequence).

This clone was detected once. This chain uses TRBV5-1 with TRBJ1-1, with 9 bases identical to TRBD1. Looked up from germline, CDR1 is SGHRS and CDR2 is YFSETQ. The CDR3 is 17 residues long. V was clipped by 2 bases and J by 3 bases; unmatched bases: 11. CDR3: CASSFRDRDFEHTEAFF. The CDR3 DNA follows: TGCGCCAGCAGCTTCCGGGACAGGGATTTCGAGCACACTGAAGCTTTCTTT. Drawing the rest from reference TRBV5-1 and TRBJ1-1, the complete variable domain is KAGVTQTPRYLIKTRGQQVTLSCSPISGHRSVSWYQQTPGQGLQFLFEYFSETQRNKGNFPGRFSGRQFSNSRSEMNVSTLELGDSALYLCASSFRDRDFEHTEAFFGQGTRLTVV.

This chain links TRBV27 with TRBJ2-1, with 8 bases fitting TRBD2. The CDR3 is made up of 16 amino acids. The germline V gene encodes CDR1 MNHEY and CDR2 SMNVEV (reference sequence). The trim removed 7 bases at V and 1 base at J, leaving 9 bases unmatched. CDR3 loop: CASTPQAGGSYNEQFF. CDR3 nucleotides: TGTGCCAGCACCCCTCAGGCGGGAGGTTCCTACAATGAGCAGTTCTTC.

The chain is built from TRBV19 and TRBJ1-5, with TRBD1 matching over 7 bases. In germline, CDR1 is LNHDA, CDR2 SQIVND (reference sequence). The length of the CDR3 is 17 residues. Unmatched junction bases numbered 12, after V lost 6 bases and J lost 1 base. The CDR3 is CASRPGQQGESNQPQHF. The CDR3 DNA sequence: TGTGCCAGTAGGCCGGGACAGCAAGGGGAGAGCAATCAGCCCCAGCATTTT.